This is a list of T cell receptor beta chains from one sample in a study of shared clonotypes between healthy human individuals. The assay was immunoSEQ multiplex PCR, and TCRdb's table has in-frame clones only and misses some. This sample has over 950,000 clones, with 60% to 80% found just once. The sample taken for sequencing was memory CD4+ T cells from PBMCs. These receptors were collected from a man aged 18-30 years in good health. Some clones in this sample may be carry-over from other donors' samples. CDR3s include the opening cysteine and the closing phenylalanine or tryptophan. Each record gives: V gene, D gene, J gene, CDR3 protein. D genes are given only for firm matches.

V gene: TRBV30
D gene: NA
J gene: TRBJ2-7
CDR3 protein: CAWSVGDEQYF

V gene: TRBV28
D gene: NA
J gene: TRBJ1-1
CDR3 protein: CASNQPRAEAFF

V gene: TRBV6-5
D gene: TRBD1
J gene: TRBJ1-4
CDR3 protein: CASSSPGGQEKLFF

V gene: TRBV28
D gene: NA
J gene: TRBJ2-5
CDR3 protein: CASSASKETQYF

V gene: TRBV5-1
D gene: TRBD1
J gene: TRBJ1-2
CDR3 protein: CASSPGDRGYGYTF

V gene: TRBV9
D gene: NA
J gene: TRBJ2-3
CDR3 protein: CASSVGLDLGYTQYF

V gene: TRBV5-1
D gene: TRBD1
J gene: TRBJ2-6
CDR3 protein: CASRTGGSGANVLTF

V gene: TRBV5-4
D gene: NA
J gene: TRBJ2-3
CDR3 protein: CASSNRVLGFTDTQYF

V gene: TRBV11-1
D gene: NA
J gene: TRBJ2-1
CDR3 protein: CASSFGTRYNEQFF

V gene: TRBV7-2
D gene: NA
J gene: TRBJ1-2
CDR3 protein: CASSLAAGGGSTTYGYTF

V gene: TRBV10-3
D gene: NA
J gene: TRBJ1-2
CDR3 protein: CAISEVAGGYTF

V gene: TRBV11-1
D gene: TRBD1
J gene: TRBJ2-5
CDR3 protein: CASSLDRGQETQYF

V gene: TRBV30
D gene: NA
J gene: TRBJ1-1
CDR3 protein: CAWRGDTEAFF

V gene: TRBV6-1
D gene: TRBD2
J gene: TRBJ2-7
CDR3 protein: CASGLAETYEQYF

V gene: TRBV5-1
D gene: NA
J gene: TRBJ2-7
CDR3 protein: CASSLDMNYEQYF

V gene: TRBV29-1
D gene: TRBD1
J gene: TRBJ2-3
CDR3 protein: CSVARAGGSTDTQYF

V gene: TRBV10-1
D gene: NA
J gene: TRBJ2-7
CDR3 protein: CASSEGMGPYEQYF

V gene: TRBV7-2
D gene: NA
J gene: TRBJ1-2
CDR3 protein: CASSQDSYGYTF

V gene: TRBV5-1
D gene: NA
J gene: TRBJ2-3
CDR3 protein: CASSLTSGSDTQYF

V gene: TRBV2
D gene: TRBD2
J gene: TRBJ2-7
CDR3 protein: CASSEAVLAGDFEQYF

V gene: TRBV6-1
D gene: TRBD1
J gene: TRBJ2-1
CDR3 protein: CASRQGFRDNEQFF

V gene: TRBV28
D gene: TRBD1
J gene: TRBJ1-4
CDR3 protein: CASSHDREANEKLFF

V gene: TRBV28
D gene: NA
J gene: TRBJ2-7
CDR3 protein: CASSLVGAPYEQYF

V gene: TRBV7-3
D gene: TRBD2
J gene: TRBJ2-1
CDR3 protein: CASSPQGAGVTDEQFF

V gene: TRBV9
D gene: TRBD2
J gene: TRBJ2-5
CDR3 protein: CASSDPSGSGTQYF

V gene: TRBV25-1
D gene: NA
J gene: TRBJ2-5
CDR3 protein: CASSEFRGGETQYF

V gene: TRBV4-3
D gene: NA
J gene: TRBJ1-3
CDR3 protein: CASSQDLGSRGNTIYF

V gene: TRBV10-3
D gene: NA
J gene: TRBJ1-5
CDR3 protein: CAIRGEGKPQHF

V gene: TRBV19
D gene: NA
J gene: TRBJ1-2
CDR3 protein: CASSIAGSKGYGYTF

V gene: TRBV9
D gene: TRBD2
J gene: TRBJ2-7
CDR3 protein: CASSAIAGGGAEQYF

V gene: TRBV7-2
D gene: TRBD2
J gene: TRBJ2-2
CDR3 protein: CASRGGVGPGELFF

V gene: TRBV28
D gene: NA
J gene: TRBJ2-7
CDR3 protein: CASSYFQGFSYEQYF

V gene: TRBV7-9
D gene: TRBD1
J gene: TRBJ2-7
CDR3 protein: CASSLSLGQGSYEQYF

V gene: TRBV2
D gene: NA
J gene: TRBJ1-4
CDR3 protein: CASSESGPSNEKLFF

V gene: TRBV4-2
D gene: NA
J gene: TRBJ1-2
CDR3 protein: CASSQDREVLSYGYTF

V gene: TRBV15
D gene: NA
J gene: TRBJ2-4
CDR3 protein: CATSRDAPPQNIQYF

V gene: TRBV9
D gene: NA
J gene: TRBJ1-1
CDR3 protein: CASSVRSSTTEAFF

V gene: TRBV6-6
D gene: NA
J gene: TRBJ2-5
CDR3 protein: CASRGGGSGSPETQYF

V gene: TRBV27
D gene: TRBD1
J gene: TRBJ2-7
CDR3 protein: CASSFSGTGAFERYF

V gene: TRBV7-3
D gene: NA
J gene: TRBJ2-2
CDR3 protein: CASSLTPAGATGELFF

V gene: TRBV7-2
D gene: NA
J gene: TRBJ2-7
CDR3 protein: CASRPGRAVSYEQYF

V gene: TRBV7-3
D gene: TRBD2
J gene: TRBJ2-2
CDR3 protein: CASSLAGRGGELFF

V gene: TRBV2
D gene: NA
J gene: TRBJ2-1
CDR3 protein: CASSGTNSYNEQFF

V gene: TRBV28
D gene: TRBD2
J gene: TRBJ2-3
CDR3 protein: CASSLGGSGADTQYF